These 30 T cell receptor beta chains were all obtained from the same sample, sequenced in a study of a mutant IDH1 vaccine in newly diagnosed glioma. Sequencing used immunoSEQ multiplex PCR; TCRdb keeps in-frame clones, though not all of them. The sample has about 25,000 clones, 77% seen once. Time point defined: week 5, during vaccination. In every dose of vaccine, 300 ug of mutant IDH1 20-mer peptide was given alongside topical imiquimod. What these receptors recognize is not known. The sequenced sample was PBMCs, obtained from a glioma patient whose treatment included an IDH1 peptide vaccine. The receptors stem from a man in his forties with glioma.

The chain carries TRBV6-1 and TRBJ1-5, with 7 positions matching TRBD1. This CDR3 region has 15 residues. Germline CDR1 reads MNHNS; CDR2 reads SASEGT. Unmatched junction bases numbered 5, after V lost 2 bases and J lost 4 bases. The DNA for the CDR3 is TGTGCCAGCAGTGAACAGGGACAGCTAAATCAGCCCCAGCATTTT. Amino acids: CASSEQGQLNQPQHF.

This clone appeared a single time. This chain connects TRBV6-1 to TRBJ2-1, with a tentative D call TRBD2 (5 bases). This CDR3 is built from 15 residues. Germline CDR1 and CDR2: MNHNS and SASEGT. The ends were cut back, 5 bases at V and 7 bases at J, with 18 bases in the middle. The CDR3 loop is CASSLDFSAENEQFF. CDR3 in DNA: TGTGCCAGCAGTCTGGACTTCAGCGCCGAGAATGAGCAGTTCTTC.

The table lists this clone with a few counts. The J gene is TRBJ2-2, the V gene TRBV2, with TRBD2 as a possible D gene (6 bases). The V and J ends lost 6 bases and 3 bases respectively, with 14 bases between them. The CDR3 totals 15 residues. Germline CDR1 and CDR2: SNHLY and FYNNEI. CDR3 protein: CASRGGTDHTGELFF. CDR3 bases: TGTGCCAGCAGGGGGGGAACAGATCACACCGGGGAGCTGTTTTTT.

The V call is TRBV5-1, the J call TRBJ1-3; 8 bases line up with TRBD1. The germline V gene encodes CDR1 SGHRS and CDR2 YFSETQ. V shed 4 bases and J 2 bases; nucleotides not matched to a gene: 2. This CDR3 spans 14 amino acids. The DNA for the CDR3 is TGCGCCAGCAGCGCGGGACAGGCTGGAAACACCATATATTTT. It is translated as CASSAGQAGNTIYF.

The V call is TRBV7-8, the J call TRBJ2-5, with 11 bases matching TRBD2. The germline V gene has CDR1 SGHVS and CDR2 FQNEAQ. This CDR3 comprises 19 residues. Germline trimming cut 4 bases from V and 5 bases from J; bases unmatched to any gene: 18. The CDR3 region is CASSSRPKTSGVGGETQYF. The DNA for the CDR3 is TGTGCCAGCAGCTCAAGACCGAAGACTAGCGGGGTCGGCGGGGAGACCCAGTACTTC.

The chain is built from TRBV10-1 and TRBJ2-7; 10 nucleotides match TRBD1. This CDR3 contains 15 residues. V shed 4 bases and J 5 bases; nucleotides not matched to a gene: 8. The germline CDR1 and CDR2 sequences are WNHNN and SYGVQD (reference sequence). The CDR3 region is CASSGGGQGNDEQYF. CDR3 bases: TGCGCCAGCAGTGGGGGGGGACAGGGGAACGACGAGCAGTACTTC.

This clone showed up just a few times. The CDR3, as DNA: TGTGCCAGCAGGCAACAGGGGGGGGGCTATGGCTACACCTTC. Protein product: CASRQQGGGYGYTF. This chain connects TRBV28 to TRBJ1-2; 8 bases map to TRBD1. V dropped 6 bases and J dropped 4; count of bases not matched to a gene: 7. This CDR3 region has 14 residues. Germline values: CDR1 MDHEN, CDR2 SYDVKM.

The V call is TRBV19, the J call TRBJ2-4; the D is unclear. The CDR3 runs 16 residues. Trimming stripped 5 bases from V and 3 bases from J, with 17 bases between. CDR1 LNHDA and CDR2 SQIVND come from the germline V gene (reference sequence). The CDR3 DNA reads as TGTGCCAGTAGTTCCATAAGGGCCAGTTACAAAAACATTCAGTACTTC. Protein product: CASSSIRASYKNIQYF.

The chain links TRBV30 to TRBJ2-3; 8 nucleotides align to TRBD1. Trimming cost V 4 bases and J 0 bases; bases outside gene matches: 9. The germline V gene encodes CDR1 GTSNPN and CDR2 SVGIG (reference sequence). The CDR3 runs to 16 residues. The chain's CDR3 is CAWMGTGFSSTDTQYF. CDR3 bases: TGTGCCTGGATGGGGACAGGTTTTTCTAGCACAGATACGCAGTATTTT.

V is TRBV19 and J is TRBJ2-3; D gene uncertain. Germline CDR1 reads LNHDA; CDR2 reads SQIVND (reference sequence). Trimming shortened V by 1 base and J by 2 bases, and 13 bases separated the two germline ends. The CDR3 is made up of 16 amino acids. CDR3 sequence (DNA): TGTGCCAGTAGTATAGGAGTCGGCATTTCCACAGATACGCAGTATTTT. Translating gives CASSIGVGISTDTQYF.

The chain joins TRBV7-2 to TRBJ2-3; D is ambiguous. Germline values: CDR1 SGHTA, CDR2 FQGNSA. The CDR3 extends over 15 amino acids. Between the trimmed V and J ends, which lost 5 bases and 3 bases, there was a span of 15 bases. DNA for the CDR3: TGTGCCAGCAGCGAAGGGTCTTTAAGGACAGATACGCAGTATTTT. Encoded protein: CASSEGSLRTDTQYF.

This clone occurred once. This chain connects TRBV2 to TRBJ2-7, with D perhaps TRBD1 or TRBD2 (5 bases each). This CDR3 contains 13 residues. V was cut by 8 bases and J by 5 bases, with 16 bases left in between. Germline-derived CDR1 and CDR2 are SNHLY and FYNNEI. The CDR3 DNA sequence: TGTGCCAGCCGAAGGGACGCGAAAAACGAGCAGTACTTC. Translating it yields CASRRDAKNEQYF.

This chain connects TRBV19 to TRBJ1-2; TRBD1 agrees at 9 bases. The trim removed 5 bases at V and 1 base at J, leaving 5 bases unmatched. CDR1 and CDR2 (germline): LNHDA, SQIVND (reference sequence). This CDR3 has 15 amino acids. The CDR3 is CASSPPGQGNYGYTF. CDR3 DNA sequence: TGTGCCAGTAGTCCTCCGGGACAGGGTAACTATGGCTACACCTTC.

This clone appeared once. The V gene is TRBV4-1, the J gene TRBJ2-2; perhaps TRBD2 as D (6 bases). V lost 1 base and J lost 7, with 10 bases in between. Per germline, CDR1 MGHRA and CDR2 YSYEKL. CDR3 length: 14 residues. For the CDR3, the DNA is TGCGCCAGCAGCCAAGGTGGGGGACTCGGGGAGCTGTTTTTT. Protein sequence: CASSQGGGLGELFF.

CDR3 DNA: TGTGCCAGCATCAAATCGGACAGACAGGGAGCTTTAAACACCATATATTTT. Translating it yields CASIKSDRQGALNTIYF. The chain carries TRBV14 and TRBJ1-3, with 7 positions matching TRBD1. This CDR3 comprises 17 residues. Germline V gene data show CDR1 as SGHDN and CDR2 as FVKESK. The ends lost 7 bases at V and 6 bases at J; junction bases unmatched: 18.

The chain is built from TRBV7-9 and TRBJ1-2; D gene uncertain. The V and J ends lost 2 bases and 8 bases respectively, with 9 bases between them. From germline, CDR1 is SEHNR and CDR2 FQNEAQ (reference sequence). CDR3 length: 12 residues. The CDR3 DNA follows: TGTGCCAGCAGCTTAATAAAGAGCGGCTACACCTTC. It encodes CASSLIKSGYTF.

This clone was seen a few times. The rearrangement joins TRBV18 to TRBJ1-1; D perhaps matches TRBD1 (5 bases). The V gene lost 3 bases and the J gene lost 0 bases, with 11 bases spanning the gap. The CDR3 consists of 15 residues. Germline CDR1 KGHSH, CDR2 LQKENI. DNA of the CDR3: TGTGCCAGCTCACCTGTTGACAGCATGAACACTGAAGCTTTCTTT. This translates into CASSPVDSMNTEAFF. Supplemented by reference TRBV18 and TRBJ1-1, the full variable domain reads NAGVMQNPRHLVRRRGQEARLRCSPMKGHSHVYWYRQLPEEGLKFMVYLQKENIIDESGMPKERFSAEFPKEGPSILRIQQVVRGDSAAYFCASSPVDSMNTEAFFGQGTRLTVV.

This clone has a handful of counts. The rearrangement uses TRBV4-1 and TRBJ2-2, with D unclear. Germline CDR1 reads MGHRA; CDR2 reads YSYEKL. With 1 base removed from V and 4 bases from J, the gap between germline ends came to 7 bases. CDR3 length: 14 amino acids. CDR3 in amino acids: CASSQVAPTGELFF. The CDR3 DNA sequence: TGCGCCAGCAGCCAAGTGGCCCCCACCGGGGAGCTGTTTTTT.

In its sample, this clone was seen a few times. CDR3 residues: CASSEQREHETQYF. CDR3 DNA sequence: TGCGCCAGCAGTGAGCAGCGGGAGCATGAGACCCAGTACTTC. This chain links TRBV10-1 with TRBJ2-5, with TRBD2 matching over 8 bases. The CDR3 runs to 14 residues. The V gene's germline CDR1 is WNHNN and CDR2 SYGVQD (reference sequence). The J segment lost 5 bases and the V segment lost 2 bases, leaving 4 bases of the junction unmatched.

This clone has just one count. This sequence joins TRBV2 and TRBJ2-5, with 10 bases that match TRBD2. Germline assignment: CDR1 SNHLY and CDR2 FYNNEI. Germline trimming cut 2 bases from V and 5 bases from J; bases unmatched to any gene: 8. There are 16 residues in the CDR3. CDR3 sequence (DNA): TGTGCCAGCAGTGAACCTGGGCTAGCGGGAGCTGAGACCCAGTACTTC. Amino acid sequence: CASSEPGLAGAETQYF.

V gene TRBV27 combines with J gene TRBJ1-2, with TRBD1 identical over 8 bases. This CDR3 has 17 amino acids. With V trimmed by 3 bases and J by 0 bases, 9 bases remained unmatched. Germline V gene lookup returns CDR1 MNHEY and CDR2 SMNVEV (reference sequence). The CDR3 nucleotides read TGTGCCAGCAGTTTCATTGGACAGGGCTTTCCTAACTATGGCTACACCTTC. Its protein is CASSFIGQGFPNYGYTF.

There are a few counts of this clone. DNA of the CDR3: TGCAGCGTTCCGGACATTATCCGAGCTTTCTTT. The encoded protein is CSVPDIIRAFF. This chain links TRBV29-1 with TRBJ1-1; the D gene is possibly TRBD1 (5 bases). Per germline, CDR1 SQVTM and CDR2 ANQGSEA. CDR3 length: 11 residues. Trimming pared 5 bases from V and 10 bases from J, leaving 14 bases between.

This sequence joins TRBV7-2 and TRBJ1-1, with D perhaps TRBD1 (5 bases). The CDR3 consists of 13 residues. The germline V gene has CDR1 SGHTA and CDR2 FQGNSA. V lost 4 bases and J lost 2, with 8 bases in between. CDR3 region: CASSWDGNTEAFF. The CDR3 DNA sequence: TGTGCCAGCAGCTGGGACGGTAACACTGAAGCTTTCTTT. The variable domain in full, with the rest retrieved from reference TRBV7-2 and TRBJ1-1, is GAGVSQSPSNKVTEKGKDVELRCDPISGHTALYWYRQSLGQGLEFLIYFQGNSAPDKSGLPSDRFSAERTGGSVSTLTIQRTQQEDSAVYLCASSWDGNTEAFFGQGTRLTVV.

The rearrangement links TRBV5-4 to TRBJ2-1; 7 bases map to TRBD2. Trimming removed 0 bases from V and 0 bases from J; junction bases left unmatched: 9. The CDR3 runs to 18 residues. From germline, CDR1 is SGHNT and CDR2 YYREEE (reference sequence). The CDR3 nucleotides read TGTGCCAGCAGCTTGGCCAGCGGGGCTTTTAGCTCCTACAATGAGCAGTTCTTC. It is translated as CASSLASGAFSSYNEQFF.

In this sample, this clone turned up once. This chain connects TRBV7-9 to TRBJ1-1; possibly TRBD1 for D (5 bases). Germline CDR1 and CDR2: SEHNR and FQNEAQ (reference sequence). Trimming cost V 5 bases and J 5 bases, with 18 bases left between them. CDR3 length: 15 amino acids. Here the CDR3 DNA reads TGTGCCAGCAGCCCATCCGGGGCCCCCGGGACTGAAGCTTTCTTT. Translation: CASSPSGAPGTEAFF.

This clone was observed a few times. V is TRBV29-1 and J is TRBJ1-1; D unclear. The CDR3 has 11 amino acids. CDR1 is SQVTM, CDR2 ANQGSEA, per germline. The V gene lost 3 bases and the J gene lost 4 bases, with 6 bases spanning the gap. The CDR3: CSVDGATEAFF. CDR3 sequence (DNA): TGCAGCGTTGACGGAGCCACTGAAGCTTTCTTT.

The chain is built from TRBV7-2 and TRBJ2-1, with 14 bases that match TRBD2. Germline V gene sequence: CDR1 SGHTA, CDR2 FQGNSA. Unmatched junction bases numbered 8, after V lost 5 bases and J lost 8 bases. The length of the CDR3 is 16 residues. The DNA for the CDR3 is TGTGCCAGCAGCACTGGACTAGCGGGAGGTTTTGATGAGCAGTTCTTC. Translated, it gives CASSTGLAGGFDEQFF.

The CDR3 DNA sequence: TGTGCCAGCAGCTTAACAGATACGCAGTATTTT. Its protein is CASSLTDTQYF. The V gene is TRBV7-2, the J gene TRBJ2-3; D remains ambiguous. Trimming pared 2 bases from V and 3 bases from J, leaving 0 bases between. CDR3 length: 11 amino acids. The germline gives CDR1 SGHTA, CDR2 FQGNSA.

The chain is built from TRBV4-1 and TRBJ2-2, with 8 bases identical to TRBD1. J lost 1 base, V lost 4 bases, and 2 bases had no gene match. Germline V lookup: CDR1 MGHRA, CDR2 YSYEKL. The CDR3 runs to 15 residues. The CDR3: CASSPGTGNTGELFF. The CDR3 DNA sequence: TGCGCCAGCAGCCCTGGGACAGGGAACACCGGGGAGCTGTTTTTT.

The rearrangement joins TRBV19 to TRBJ1-5; D uncertain. Trimming left V 6 bases short and J 4 bases short, with 13 bases between. This CDR3 is built from 14 residues. Germline V gives CDR1 LNHDA, CDR2 SQIVND (reference sequence). CDR3 sequence: CASRTVDGNQPQHF. The CDR3 region has the DNA TGTGCCAGTAGAACAGTGGACGGGAATCAGCCCCAGCATTTT. The full variable domain, with the rest looked up from reference TRBV19 and TRBJ1-5, is DGGITQSPKYLFRKEGQNVTLSCEQNLNHDAMYWYRQDPGQGLRLIYYSQIVNDFQKGDIAEGYSVSREKKESFPLTVTSAQKNPTAFYLCASRTVDGNQPQHFGDGTRLSIL.